One and the same sample provided the 17 T cell receptor beta chains below, sequenced in a study of cytomegalovirus exposure and HLA in healthy donors. Primers included in the PCR were 60 Vbeta and 13 Jbeta primers. This table comes from immunoSEQ multiplex PCR, and its TCRdb copy is limited to in-frame clones, with some not included. This sample's clone table lists about 50,000 clones. The sequenced sample consisted of PBMCs. The receptors were gathered from a woman aged 40 to 49 in good health and CMV-seronegative.

The chain has TRBV5-1 and TRBJ2-7, with a tentative D call TRBD2 (6 bases). With 0 bases removed from V and 2 bases from J, the gap between germline ends came to 15 bases. The CDR3 consists of 16 residues. Germline CDR1 SGHRS, CDR2 YFSETQ. This chain's CDR3 is CASSLAVGGPAYEQYF. The CDR3 bases are TGCGCCAGCAGCTTGGCGGTGGGAGGCCCCGCCTACGAGCAGTACTTC. Complete variable domain (other parts from reference TRBV5-1 and TRBJ2-7): KAGVTQTPRYLIKTRGQQVTLSCSPISGHRSVSWYQQTPGQGLQFLFEYFSETQRNKGNFPGRFSGRQFSNSRSEMNVSTLELGDSALYLCASSLAVGGPAYEQYFGPGTRLTVT.

The chain links TRBV7-9 to TRBJ1-2, with D maybe TRBD1 (5 bases). CDR3 size: 15 residues. Germline V gene lookup returns CDR1 SEHNR and CDR2 FQNEAQ (reference sequence). V lost 1 base and J lost 8, with 17 bases in between. CDR3 nucleotides: TGTGCCAGCAGCTTAGGGACGGGGGACGCTTACGGCTACACCTTC. Residues: CASSLGTGDAYGYTF.

CDR3 loop: CASSVSGTASYEQYF. For the CDR3, the DNA is TGCGCCAGCAGCGTATCCGGGACAGCGTCCTACGAGCAGTACTTC. The chain carries TRBV5-1 and TRBJ2-7; TRBD1 agrees at 7 bases. The CDR3 totals 15 residues. Germline V gene sequence: CDR1 SGHRS, CDR2 YFSETQ. Germline trimming cut 4 bases from V and 1 base from J; bases unmatched to any gene: 8.

The chain carries TRBV7-2 and TRBJ2-7; D gene unclear. Germline CDR1 is SGHTA and CDR2 is FQGNSA. V was trimmed by 5 bases and J by 0 bases, leaving 8 bases between them. This CDR3 is 13 amino acids long. CDR3 nucleotide sequence: TGTGCCAGCAGCACATCATTCTCCTACGAGCAGTACTTC. It is translated as CASSTSFSYEQYF.

The rearrangement links TRBV6-5 to TRBJ1-1; no clear D gene. In germline, CDR1 is MNHEY, CDR2 SVGAGI. Deletions cut 0 bases from V and 1 base from J, with 12 bases between. The CDR3 is 16 residues long. CDR3 bases: TGTGCCAGCAGTTACTCGAGTACGGGTCCGAACACTGAAGCTTTCTTT. This translates into CASSYSSTGPNTEAFF.

The chain links TRBV29-1 to TRBJ2-7; TRBD2 matches at 11 bases. Germline trimming cut 4 bases from V and 1 base from J; bases unmatched to any gene: 6. This CDR3 has 15 amino acids. CDR1 SQVTM and CDR2 ANQGSEA come from the germline V gene. CDR3: CSVGGASGRSYEQYF. CDR3 in DNA: TGCAGCGTTGGCGGAGCTAGCGGGAGGTCCTACGAGCAGTACTTC.

The V and J genes are TRBV6-6 and TRBJ1-1, with no clear D. The germline V gene encodes CDR1 MNHNY and CDR2 SVGAGI (reference sequence). This CDR3 is built from 14 residues. V was trimmed by 2 bases and J by 6 bases, leaving 13 bases between them. The CDR3 DNA sequence: TGTGCCAGCAGTTACGCGGGGAGTAGTTCTGAAGCTTTCTTT. As protein: CASSYAGSSSEAFF.

The V call is TRBV7-9, the J call TRBJ1-4; D possibly corresponds to TRBD1 (6 bases). CDR1 SEHNR and CDR2 FQNEAQ come from the germline V gene (reference sequence). V was shortened by 4 bases and J by 3 bases, with 15 bases between the two germline ends. The CDR3 totals 16 residues. DNA for the CDR3: TGTGCCAGCAGCTCAGGGGTGACGGTGGCTAATGAAAAACTGTTTTTT. It translates to CASSSGVTVANEKLFF.

The rearrangement uses TRBV28 and TRBJ1-3; D gene ambiguous. The CDR3 length is 15 residues. Trimming pared 5 bases from V and 0 bases from J, leaving 11 bases between. CDR1 is MDHEN and CDR2 is SYDVKM in the germline V gene. CDR3 amino acids: CASSPDTSSGNTIYF. The CDR3 DNA reads TGTGCCAGCAGTCCCGACACCTCCTCTGGAAACACCATATATTTT.

CDR3: CASSRNQGDAEAFF. The CDR3 DNA reads TGTGCCAGCAGCCGTAATCAGGGGGACGCTGAAGCTTTCTTT. The chain joins TRBV28 to TRBJ1-1; 7 bases agree with TRBD1. The length of the CDR3 is 14 residues. With 6 bases clipped from V and 6 bases from J, the junction kept 10 bases outside the gene matches. The germline gives CDR1 MDHEN, CDR2 SYDVKM.

The V call is TRBV11-3, the J call TRBJ2-1; 9 bases align to TRBD2. Germline CDR1 is SGHNT and CDR2 is YENEEA. The CDR3 sequence is 15 residues long. The J segment lost 5 bases and the V segment lost 1 base, leaving 3 bases of the junction unmatched. The CDR3 DNA follows: TGTGCCAGCAGCTTAGCTAGCGGGAAGGACAATGAGCAGTTCTTC. Its protein product is CASSLASGKDNEQFF.

The chain recombines TRBV5-6 with TRBJ1-5; no clear D. Trimming pared 2 bases from V and 3 bases from J, leaving 9 bases between. Germline CDR1 reads SGHDT; CDR2 reads YYEEEE. There are 14 residues in the CDR3. The CDR3 region is CASSLMLSNQPQHF. CDR3 DNA sequence: TGTGCCAGCAGCTTAATGCTATCCAATCAGCCCCAGCATTTT.

V and J are TRBV4-1 and TRBJ1-2; 8 bases align to TRBD1. Per the germline V gene, CDR1 is MGHRA and CDR2 is YSYEKL. V was clipped by 3 bases and J by 8 bases; unmatched bases: 5. The CDR3 is made up of 13 amino acids. This CDR3 is CASSHSDRDGYTF. The CDR3 DNA reads as TGCGCCAGCAGCCACTCGGACAGGGACGGCTACACCTTC.

The genes are TRBV10-3 and TRBJ1-2; 7 bases map to TRBD1. Germline loops: CDR1 ENHRY, CDR2 SYGVKD. J lost 7 bases, V lost 7 bases, and 12 bases had no gene match. The CDR3 covers 14 residues. The CDR3 loop reads CAITRTGEVSGYTF. CDR3 nucleotide sequence: TGTGCCATCACCCGAACAGGGGAGGTTAGTGGCTACACCTTC.

V and J are TRBV9 and TRBJ2-5; TRBD2 aligns across 7 bases. J lost 5 bases, V lost 3 bases, and 13 bases had no gene match. This CDR3 has 16 residues. Germline V gene sequence: CDR1 SGDLS, CDR2 YYNGEE. The CDR3 is CASSDKTGGSVETQYF. CDR3 coding DNA: TGTGCCAGCAGCGACAAAACGGGAGGTTCCGTCGAGACCCAGTACTTC.

The V and J genes are TRBV19 and TRBJ2-7, with TRBD2 matching 10 bases. Trimming removed 1 base from V and 1 base from J; junction bases left unmatched: 4. Germline CDR1 LNHDA, CDR2 SQIVND (reference sequence). CDR3 length: 16 amino acids. The CDR3 DNA is TGTGCCAGTAGTATAGCCTCGGGACTAGCGTCCTACGAGCAGTACTTC. Protein product: CASSIASGLASYEQYF.

V gene TRBV6-5 combines with J gene TRBJ2-7, with D perhaps matching TRBD2 (5 bases). V lost 6 bases to trimming and J lost 3 bases, with 12 bases between them. Germline V gives CDR1 MNHEY, CDR2 SVGAGI. CDR3 length equals 13 residues. The CDR3 nucleotides read TGTGCCAGCAGCAGGACTGCCCGCTACGAGCAGTACTTC. This sequence encodes CASSRTARYEQYF.